This entry features one TCR beta chain sequence. The data stem from a study of Ad26.COV2.S vaccination and SARS-CoV-2 variants. TCRdb's table, derived via immunoSEQ multiplex PCR, lists solely in-frame clones and lacks some. The sample has fewer than 600,000 clones, nearly 90% seen once. Stated treatment: over 15 received Ad26.COV2.S at low or high dose, single or two shots; several received placebo; per-sample allocation not given. All samples were drawn on day 63, counting from the first vaccine or placebo injection. The ends were cut back, 8 bases at V and 3 bases at J, with 10 bases in the middle. Per germline, CDR1 ENHRY and CDR2 SYGVKD. The CDR3 sequence is 12 residues long.

The sequence was collected from a person between 18 and 60 years old who received the Ad26.COV2.S COVID-19 vaccine or a placebo. The chain uses TRBV10-3 and TRBJ2-5, with a tentative D call TRBD1 (5 bases). The sample in question was peripheral blood, obtained in a trial of Ad26.COV2.S vaccine versus placebo. CDR3 sequence reads: CAIGHLEETQYF. The CDR3 bases are TGTGCCATCGGACACCTCGAAGAGACCCAGTACTTC.